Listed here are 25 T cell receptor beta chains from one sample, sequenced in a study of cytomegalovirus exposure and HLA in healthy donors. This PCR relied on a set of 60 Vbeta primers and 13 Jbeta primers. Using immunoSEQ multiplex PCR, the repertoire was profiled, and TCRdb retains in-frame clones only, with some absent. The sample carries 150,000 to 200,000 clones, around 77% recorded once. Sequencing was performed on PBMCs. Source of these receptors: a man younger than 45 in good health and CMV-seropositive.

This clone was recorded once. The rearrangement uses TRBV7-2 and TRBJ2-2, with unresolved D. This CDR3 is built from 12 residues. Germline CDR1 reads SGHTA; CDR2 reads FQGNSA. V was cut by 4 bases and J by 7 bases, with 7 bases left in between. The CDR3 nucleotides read TGTGCCAGCAGCTATCGAGGCGGGGAGCTGTTTTTT. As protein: CASSYRGGELFF.

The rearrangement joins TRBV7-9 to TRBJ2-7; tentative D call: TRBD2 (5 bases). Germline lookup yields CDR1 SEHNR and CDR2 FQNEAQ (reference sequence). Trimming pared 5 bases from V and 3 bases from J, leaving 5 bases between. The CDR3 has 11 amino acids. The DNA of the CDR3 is TGTGCCAGCAGCCGGGGCTACGAGCAGTACTTC. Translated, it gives CASSRGYEQYF.

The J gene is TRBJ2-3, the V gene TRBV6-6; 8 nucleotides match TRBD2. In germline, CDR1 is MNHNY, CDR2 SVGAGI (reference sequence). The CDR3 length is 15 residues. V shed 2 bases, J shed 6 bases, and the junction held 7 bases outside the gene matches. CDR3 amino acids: CASSYRERGLDTQYF. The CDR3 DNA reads TGTGCCAGCAGTTACCGGGAGCGGGGGCTGGATACGCAGTATTTT.

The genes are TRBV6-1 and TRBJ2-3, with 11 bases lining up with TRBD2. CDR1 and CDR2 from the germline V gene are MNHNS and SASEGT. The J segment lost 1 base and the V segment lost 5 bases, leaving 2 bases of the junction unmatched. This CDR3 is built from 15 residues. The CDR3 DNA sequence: TGTGCCAGCAGTCCACTAGCGGGGGGCACAGATACGCAGTATTTT. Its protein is CASSPLAGGTDTQYF.

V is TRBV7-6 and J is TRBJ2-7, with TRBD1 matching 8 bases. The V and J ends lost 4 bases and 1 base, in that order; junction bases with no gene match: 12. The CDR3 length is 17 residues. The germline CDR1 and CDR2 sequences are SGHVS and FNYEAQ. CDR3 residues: CASSSLPGTGLSYEQYF. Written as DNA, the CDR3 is TGTGCCAGCAGCTCCCTCCCCGGGACAGGCCTATCCTACGAGCAGTACTTC.

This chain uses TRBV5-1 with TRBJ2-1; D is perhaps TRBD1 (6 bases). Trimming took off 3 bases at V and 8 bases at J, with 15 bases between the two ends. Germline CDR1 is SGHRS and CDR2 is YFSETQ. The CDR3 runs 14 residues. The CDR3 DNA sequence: TGCGCCAGCAGCTCGTCAACAGGGTTGGATGAGCAGTTCTTC. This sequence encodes CASSSSTGLDEQFF.

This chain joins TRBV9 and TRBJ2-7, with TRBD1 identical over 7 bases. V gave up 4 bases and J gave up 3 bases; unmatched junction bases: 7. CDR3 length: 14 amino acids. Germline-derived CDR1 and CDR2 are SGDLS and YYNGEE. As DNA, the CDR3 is TGTGCCAGCAGCCCGACGGGACAGATCTACGAGCAGTACTTC. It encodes CASSPTGQIYEQYF.

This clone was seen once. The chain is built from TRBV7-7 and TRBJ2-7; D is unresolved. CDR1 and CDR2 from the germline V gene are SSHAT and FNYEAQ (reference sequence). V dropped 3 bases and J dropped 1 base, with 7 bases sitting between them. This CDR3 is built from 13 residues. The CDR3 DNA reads TGTGCCAGCAGCTTTCGTTATTCCTACGAGCAGTACTTC. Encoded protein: CASSFRYSYEQYF. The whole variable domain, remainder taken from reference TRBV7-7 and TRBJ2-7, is GAGVSQSPRYKVTKRGQDVTLRCDPISSHATLYWYQQALGQGPEFLTYFNYEAQPDKSGLPSDRFSAERPEGSISTLTIQRTEQRDSAMYRCASSFRYSYEQYFGPGTRLTVT.

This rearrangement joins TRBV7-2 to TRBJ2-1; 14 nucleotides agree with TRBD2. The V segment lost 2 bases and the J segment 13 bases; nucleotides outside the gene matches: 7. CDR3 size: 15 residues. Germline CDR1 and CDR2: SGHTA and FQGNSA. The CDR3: CASSLQGLAGVNQFF. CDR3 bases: TGTGCCAGCAGCTTACAGGGACTAGCGGGGGTGAATCAGTTCTTC. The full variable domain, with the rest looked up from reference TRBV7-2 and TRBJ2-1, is GAGVSQSPSNKVTEKGKDVELRCDPISGHTALYWYRQSLGQGLEFLIYFQGNSAPDKSGLPSDRFSAERTGGSVSTLTIQRTQQEDSAVYLCASSLQGLAGVNQFFGPGTRLTVL.

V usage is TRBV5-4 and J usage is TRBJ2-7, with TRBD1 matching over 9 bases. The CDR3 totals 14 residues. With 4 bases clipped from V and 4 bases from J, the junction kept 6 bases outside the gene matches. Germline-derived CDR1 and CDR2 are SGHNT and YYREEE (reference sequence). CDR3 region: CASSQDRGLYEQYF. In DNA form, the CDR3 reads TGTGCCAGCAGCCAGGACAGGGGTTTGTACGAGCAGTACTTC.

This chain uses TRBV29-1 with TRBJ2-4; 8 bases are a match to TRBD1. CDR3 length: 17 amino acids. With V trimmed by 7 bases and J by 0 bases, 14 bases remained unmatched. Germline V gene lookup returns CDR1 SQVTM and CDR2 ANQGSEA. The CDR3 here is CSALAWDRRLAKNIQYF. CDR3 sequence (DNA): TGCAGCGCTCTTGCATGGGACAGGCGCTTAGCCAAAAACATTCAGTACTTC.

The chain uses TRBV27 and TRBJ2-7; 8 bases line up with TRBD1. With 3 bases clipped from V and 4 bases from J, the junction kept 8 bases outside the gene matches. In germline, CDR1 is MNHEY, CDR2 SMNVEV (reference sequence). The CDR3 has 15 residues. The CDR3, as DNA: TGTGCCAGCAGTTTGGGGCAGGGGGCGCGGTACGAGCAGTACTTC. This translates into CASSLGQGARYEQYF.

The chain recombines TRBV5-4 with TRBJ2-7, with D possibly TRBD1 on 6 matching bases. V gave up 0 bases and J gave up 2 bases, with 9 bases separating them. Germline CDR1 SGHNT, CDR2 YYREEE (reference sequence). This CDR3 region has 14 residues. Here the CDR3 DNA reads TGTGCCAGCAGCTTGGACACAGGGACCTACGAGCAGTACTTC. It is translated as CASSLDTGTYEQYF.

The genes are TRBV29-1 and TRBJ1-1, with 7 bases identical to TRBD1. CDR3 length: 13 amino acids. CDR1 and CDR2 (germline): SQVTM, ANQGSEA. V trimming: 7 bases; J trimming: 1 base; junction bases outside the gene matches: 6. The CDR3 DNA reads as TGCAGCGCGAGAGGACAGGCGAACACTGAAGCTTTCTTT. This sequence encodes CSARGQANTEAFF. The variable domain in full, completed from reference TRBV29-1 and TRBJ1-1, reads SAVISQKPSRDICQRGTSLTIQCQVDSQVTMMFWYRQQPGQSLTLIATANQGSEATYESGFVIDKFPISRPNLTFSTLTVSNMSPEDSSIYLCSARGQANTEAFFGQGTRLTVV.

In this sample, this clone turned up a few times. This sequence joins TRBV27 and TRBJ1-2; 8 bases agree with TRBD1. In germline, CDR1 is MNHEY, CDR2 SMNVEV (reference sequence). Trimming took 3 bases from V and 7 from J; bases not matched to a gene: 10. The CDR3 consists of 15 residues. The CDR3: CASSFRTGNNGGYTF. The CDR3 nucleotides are TGTGCCAGCAGTTTTAGGACAGGGAATAACGGTGGCTACACCTTC.

The CDR3 DNA reads as TGTGCCAGCAGTGAATCGGCAGGGACAGTGAGAGAGACCCAGTACTTC. Protein: CASSESAGTVRETQYF. This chain uses TRBV6-1 with TRBJ2-5; 7 nucleotides align to TRBD1. The V gene's germline CDR1 is MNHNS and CDR2 SASEGT. The CDR3 consists of 16 residues. V shed 2 bases and J 4 bases; nucleotides not matched to a gene: 10.

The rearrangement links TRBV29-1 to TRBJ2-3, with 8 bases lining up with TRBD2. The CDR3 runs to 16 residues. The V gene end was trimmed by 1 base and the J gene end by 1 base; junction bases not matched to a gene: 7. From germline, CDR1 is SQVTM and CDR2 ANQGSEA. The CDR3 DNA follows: TGCAGCGTTGAAGGTTTCGTGACTAGCGGCACAGATACGCAGTATTTT. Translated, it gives CSVEGFVTSGTDTQYF.

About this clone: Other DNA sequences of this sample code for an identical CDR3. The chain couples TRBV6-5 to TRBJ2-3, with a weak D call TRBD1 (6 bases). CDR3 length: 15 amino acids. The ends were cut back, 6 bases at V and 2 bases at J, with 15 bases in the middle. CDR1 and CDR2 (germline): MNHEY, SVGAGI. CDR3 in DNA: TGTGCCAGCAGCCTGGACAGATGGTCCACAGATACGCAGTATTTT. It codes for CASSLDRWSTDTQYF.

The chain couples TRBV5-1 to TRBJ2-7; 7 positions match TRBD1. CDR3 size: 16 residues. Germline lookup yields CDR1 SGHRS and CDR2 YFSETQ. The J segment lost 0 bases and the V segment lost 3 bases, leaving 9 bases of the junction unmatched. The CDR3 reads CASSSTGGTASYEQYF. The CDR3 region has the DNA TGCGCCAGCAGCTCGACCGGTGGGACAGCCTCCTACGAGCAGTACTTC. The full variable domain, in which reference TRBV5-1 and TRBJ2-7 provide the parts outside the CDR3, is KAGVTQTPRYLIKTRGQQVTLSCSPISGHRSVSWYQQTPGQGLQFLFEYFSETQRNKGNFPGRFSGRQFSNSRSEMNVSTLELGDSALYLCASSSTGGTASYEQYFGPGTRLTVT.

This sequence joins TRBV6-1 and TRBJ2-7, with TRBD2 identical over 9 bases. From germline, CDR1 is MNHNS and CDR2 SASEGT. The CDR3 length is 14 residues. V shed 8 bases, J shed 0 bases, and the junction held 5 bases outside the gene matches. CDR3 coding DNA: TGTGCCAGCCAACTAGCGGGTTCCTCCTACGAGCAGTACTTC. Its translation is CASQLAGSSYEQYF.

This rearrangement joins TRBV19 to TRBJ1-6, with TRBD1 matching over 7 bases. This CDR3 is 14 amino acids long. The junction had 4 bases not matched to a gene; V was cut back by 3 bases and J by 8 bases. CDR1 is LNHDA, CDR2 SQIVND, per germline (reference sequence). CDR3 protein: CASSIDRAYSPLHF. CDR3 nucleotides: TGTGCCAGTAGTATCGACAGGGCCTATTCACCCCTCCACTTT. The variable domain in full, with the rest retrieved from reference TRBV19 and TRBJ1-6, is DGGITQSPKYLFRKEGQNVTLSCEQNLNHDAMYWYRQDPGQGLRLIYYSQIVNDFQKGDIAEGYSVSREKKESFPLTVTSAQKNPTAFYLCASSIDRAYSPLHFGNGTRLTVT.

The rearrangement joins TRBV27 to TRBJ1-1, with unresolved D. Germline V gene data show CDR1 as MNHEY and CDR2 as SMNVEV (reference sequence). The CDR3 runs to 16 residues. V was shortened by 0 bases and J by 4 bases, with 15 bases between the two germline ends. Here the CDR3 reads CASSLSFGEKSTEAFF. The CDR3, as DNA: TGTGCCAGCAGTTTATCCTTCGGGGAAAAGAGCACTGAAGCTTTCTTT.

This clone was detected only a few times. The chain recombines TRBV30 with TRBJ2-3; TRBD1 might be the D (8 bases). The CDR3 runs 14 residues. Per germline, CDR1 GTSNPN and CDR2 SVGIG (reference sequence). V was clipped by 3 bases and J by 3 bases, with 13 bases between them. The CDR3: CAWSTGGGTDTQYF. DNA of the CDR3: TGTGCCTGGAGCACAGGGGGAGGGACAGATACGCAGTATTTT.

In nucleotides, the CDR3 is TGCGCCAGCACTCGGACTTTCCCCGGCCCAGATACGCAGTATTTT. Translated: CASTRTFPGPDTQYF. The V call is TRBV5-1, the J call TRBJ2-3, with TRBD2 as a possible D gene (5 bases). This CDR3 is built from 15 residues. The germline gives CDR1 SGHRS, CDR2 YFSETQ. V was trimmed by 6 bases and J by 4 bases, leaving 18 bases between them. The full variable domain, rest sourced from reference TRBV5-1 and TRBJ2-3, is KAGVTQTPRYLIKTRGQQVTLSCSPISGHRSVSWYQQTPGQGLQFLFEYFSETQRNKGNFPGRFSGRQFSNSRSEMNVSTLELGDSALYLCASTRTFPGPDTQYFGPGTRLTVL.

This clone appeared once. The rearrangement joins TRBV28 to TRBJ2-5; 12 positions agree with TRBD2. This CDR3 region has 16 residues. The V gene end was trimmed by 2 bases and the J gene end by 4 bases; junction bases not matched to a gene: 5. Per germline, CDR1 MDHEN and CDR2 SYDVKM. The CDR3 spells CASSLELAGGSETQYF. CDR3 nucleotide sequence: TGTGCCAGCAGTTTAGAACTAGCGGGGGGTTCAGAGACCCAGTACTTC. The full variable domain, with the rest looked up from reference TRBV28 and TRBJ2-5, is DVKVTQSSRYLVKRTGEKVFLECVQDMDHENMFWYRQDPGLGLRLIYFSYDVKMKEKGDIPEGYSVSREKKERFSLILESASTNQTSMYLCASSLELAGGSETQYFGPGTRLLVL.